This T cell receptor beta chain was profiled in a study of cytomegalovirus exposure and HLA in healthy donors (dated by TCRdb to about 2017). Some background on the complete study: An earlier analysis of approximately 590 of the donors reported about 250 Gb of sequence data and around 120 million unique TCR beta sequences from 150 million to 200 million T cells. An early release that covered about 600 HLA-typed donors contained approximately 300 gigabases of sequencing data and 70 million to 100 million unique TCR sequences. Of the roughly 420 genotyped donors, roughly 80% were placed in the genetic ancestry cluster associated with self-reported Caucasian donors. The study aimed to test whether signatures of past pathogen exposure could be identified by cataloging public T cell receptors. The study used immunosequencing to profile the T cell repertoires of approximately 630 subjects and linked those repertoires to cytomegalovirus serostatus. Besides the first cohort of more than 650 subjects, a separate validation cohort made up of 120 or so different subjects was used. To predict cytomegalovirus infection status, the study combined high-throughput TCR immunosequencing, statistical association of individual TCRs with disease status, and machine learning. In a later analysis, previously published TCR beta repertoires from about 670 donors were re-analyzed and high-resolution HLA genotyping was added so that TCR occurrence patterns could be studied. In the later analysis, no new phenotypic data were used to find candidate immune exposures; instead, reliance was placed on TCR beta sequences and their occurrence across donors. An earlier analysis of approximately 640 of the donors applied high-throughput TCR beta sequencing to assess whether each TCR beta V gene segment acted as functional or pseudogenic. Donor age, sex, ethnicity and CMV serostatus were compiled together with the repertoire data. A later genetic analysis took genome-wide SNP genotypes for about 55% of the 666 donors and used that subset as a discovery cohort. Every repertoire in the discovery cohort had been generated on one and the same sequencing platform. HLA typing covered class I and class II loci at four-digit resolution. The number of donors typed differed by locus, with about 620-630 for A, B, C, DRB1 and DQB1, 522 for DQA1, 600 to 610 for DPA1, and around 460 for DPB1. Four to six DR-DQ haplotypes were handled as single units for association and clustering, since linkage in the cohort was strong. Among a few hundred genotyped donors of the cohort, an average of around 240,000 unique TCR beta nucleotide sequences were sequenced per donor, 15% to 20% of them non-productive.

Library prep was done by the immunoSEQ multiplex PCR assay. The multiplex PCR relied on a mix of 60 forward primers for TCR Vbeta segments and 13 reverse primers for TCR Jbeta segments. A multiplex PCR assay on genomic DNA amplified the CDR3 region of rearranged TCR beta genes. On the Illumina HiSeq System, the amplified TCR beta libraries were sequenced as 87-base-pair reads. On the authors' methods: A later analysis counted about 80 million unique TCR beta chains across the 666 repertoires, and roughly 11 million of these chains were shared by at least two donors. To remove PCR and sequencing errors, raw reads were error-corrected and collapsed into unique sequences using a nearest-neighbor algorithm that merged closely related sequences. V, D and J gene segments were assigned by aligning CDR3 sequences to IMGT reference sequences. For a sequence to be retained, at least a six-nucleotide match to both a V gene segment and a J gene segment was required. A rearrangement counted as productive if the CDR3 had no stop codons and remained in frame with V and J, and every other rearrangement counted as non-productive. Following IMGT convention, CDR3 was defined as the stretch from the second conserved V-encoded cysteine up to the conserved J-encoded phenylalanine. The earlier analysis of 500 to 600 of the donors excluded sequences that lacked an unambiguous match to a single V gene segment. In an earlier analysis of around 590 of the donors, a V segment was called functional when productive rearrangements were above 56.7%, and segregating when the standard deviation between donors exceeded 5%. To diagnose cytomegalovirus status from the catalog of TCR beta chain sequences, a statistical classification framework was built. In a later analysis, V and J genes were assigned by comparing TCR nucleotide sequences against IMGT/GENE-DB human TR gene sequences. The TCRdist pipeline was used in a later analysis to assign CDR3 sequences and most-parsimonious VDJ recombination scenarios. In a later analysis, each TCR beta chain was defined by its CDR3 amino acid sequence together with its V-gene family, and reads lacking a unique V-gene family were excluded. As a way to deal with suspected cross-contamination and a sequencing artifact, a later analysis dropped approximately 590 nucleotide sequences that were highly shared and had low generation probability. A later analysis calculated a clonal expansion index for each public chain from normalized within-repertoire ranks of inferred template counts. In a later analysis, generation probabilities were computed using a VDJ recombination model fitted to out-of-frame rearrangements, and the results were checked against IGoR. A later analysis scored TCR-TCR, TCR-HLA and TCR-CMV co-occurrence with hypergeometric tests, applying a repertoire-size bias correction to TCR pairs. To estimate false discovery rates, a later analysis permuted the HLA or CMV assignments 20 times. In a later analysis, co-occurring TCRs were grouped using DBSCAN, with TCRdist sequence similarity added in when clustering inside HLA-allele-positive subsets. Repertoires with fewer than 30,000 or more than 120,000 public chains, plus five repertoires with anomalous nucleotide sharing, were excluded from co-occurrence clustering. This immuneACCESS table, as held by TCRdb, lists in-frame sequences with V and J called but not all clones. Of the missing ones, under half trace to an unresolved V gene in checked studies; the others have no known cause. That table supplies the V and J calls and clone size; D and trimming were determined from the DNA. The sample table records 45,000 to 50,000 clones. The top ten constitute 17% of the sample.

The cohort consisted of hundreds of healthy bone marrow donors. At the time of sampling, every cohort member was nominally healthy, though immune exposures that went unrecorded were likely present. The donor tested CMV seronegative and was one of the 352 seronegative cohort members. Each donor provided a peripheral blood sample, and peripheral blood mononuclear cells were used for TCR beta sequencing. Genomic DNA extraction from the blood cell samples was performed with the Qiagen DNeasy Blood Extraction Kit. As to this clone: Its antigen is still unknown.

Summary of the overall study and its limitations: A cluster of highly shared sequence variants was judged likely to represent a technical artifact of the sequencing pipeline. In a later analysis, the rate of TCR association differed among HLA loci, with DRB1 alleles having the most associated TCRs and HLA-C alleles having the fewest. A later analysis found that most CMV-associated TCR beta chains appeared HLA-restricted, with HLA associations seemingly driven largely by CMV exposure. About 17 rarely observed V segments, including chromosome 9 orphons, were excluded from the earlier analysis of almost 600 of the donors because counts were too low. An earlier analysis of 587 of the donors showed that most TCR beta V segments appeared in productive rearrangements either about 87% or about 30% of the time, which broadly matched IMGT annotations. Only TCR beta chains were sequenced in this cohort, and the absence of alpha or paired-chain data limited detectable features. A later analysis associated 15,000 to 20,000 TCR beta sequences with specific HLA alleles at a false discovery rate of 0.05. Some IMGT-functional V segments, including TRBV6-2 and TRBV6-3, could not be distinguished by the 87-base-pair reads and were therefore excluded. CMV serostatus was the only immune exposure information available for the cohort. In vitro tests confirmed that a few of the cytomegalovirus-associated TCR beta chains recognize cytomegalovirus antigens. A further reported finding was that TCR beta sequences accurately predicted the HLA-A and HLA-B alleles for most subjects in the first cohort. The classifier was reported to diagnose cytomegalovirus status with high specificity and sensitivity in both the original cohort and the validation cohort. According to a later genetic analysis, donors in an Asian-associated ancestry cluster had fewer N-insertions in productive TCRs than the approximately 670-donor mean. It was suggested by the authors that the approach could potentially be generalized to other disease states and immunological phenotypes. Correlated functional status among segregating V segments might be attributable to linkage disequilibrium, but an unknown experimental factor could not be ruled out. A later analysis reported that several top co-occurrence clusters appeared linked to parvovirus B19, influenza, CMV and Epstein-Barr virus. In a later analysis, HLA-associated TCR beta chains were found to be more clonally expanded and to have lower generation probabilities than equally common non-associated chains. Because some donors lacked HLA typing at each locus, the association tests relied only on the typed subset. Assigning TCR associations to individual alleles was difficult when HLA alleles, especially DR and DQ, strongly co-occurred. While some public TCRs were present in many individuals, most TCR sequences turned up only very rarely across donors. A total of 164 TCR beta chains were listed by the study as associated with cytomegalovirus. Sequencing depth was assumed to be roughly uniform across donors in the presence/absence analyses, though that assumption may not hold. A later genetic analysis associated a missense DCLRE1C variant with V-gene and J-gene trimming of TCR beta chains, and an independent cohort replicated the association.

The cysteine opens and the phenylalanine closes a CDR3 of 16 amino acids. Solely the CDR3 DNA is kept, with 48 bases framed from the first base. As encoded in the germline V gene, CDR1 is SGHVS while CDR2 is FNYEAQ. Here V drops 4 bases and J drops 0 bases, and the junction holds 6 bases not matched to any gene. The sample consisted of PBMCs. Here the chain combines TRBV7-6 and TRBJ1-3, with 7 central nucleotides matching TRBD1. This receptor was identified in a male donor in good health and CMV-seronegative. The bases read TGTGCCAGCAGCTCCCTGGACAGGTCCTCTGGAAACACCATATATTTT. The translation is CASSSLDRSSGNTIYF.